This TCR beta chain was obtained from a study of post-analysis software for immune sequencing data. Overall study context: The cohort encompassed relapsing-remitting, secondary progressive and progressive-relapsing multiple sclerosis disease courses. Study-wide results and limits: Samples from a shared batch, those prepared together, strongly co-clustered by F measure. Four or five TRBV segments were significantly more frequent in patients than in controls. TRBV5-6, TRBV5-1 and TRBV20-1 were among these segments.

The CDR3 extends over 15 amino acids. Germline loops: CDR1 GTSNPN, CDR2 SVGIG (reference sequence). V was pared by 3 bases and J by 16 bases, with 20 bases of the junction left unmatched. Points on this clonotype: What it binds is not known.

Sequencing libraries made from TCR beta cDNA carried unique molecular identifiers. The authors obtained roughly 500,000 cDNA molecules from about 0.94 to 9.7 million T cells. TCRdb reprocessed the PCR reads with MiXCR, giving one entry per CDR3 protein. This sample carries under 900,000 distinct CDR3 sequences, approximately 53% of them seen once, and the ten largest clones take over 4%. This sequence originates from a girl aged 10-17 years with multiple sclerosis. This chain links TRBV30 with TRBJ1-4, with 7 bases identical to TRBD1. The sequencing sample was made of blood. The CDR3 DNA is TGTGCCTGGAGACACACCCGAAACAGGGGCAGGTTTCCGTTTTTT. The encoded protein is CAWRHTRNRGRFPFF.